This T cell receptor (beta chain) was sequenced during a study of Tregs in tolerant kidney transplant recipients. Findings and limits, study-wide: Expanding Tregs on activated donor B cells appeared to best identify donor-specific TCRbeta clones.

The germline V gene has CDR1 SGHTS and CDR2 YDEGEE. The CDR3 consists of 19 residues. J lost 0 bases, V lost 4 bases, and 8 bases had no gene match. The method was immunoSEQ multiplex PCR; TCRdb's version includes in-frame clones alone and lacks a portion of them. Among approximately 60,000 clones, more than 95% were seen once, and the ten largest hold around 0.34%. A note on this clone: Its specificity is unknown.

The clonotype was recovered from a human donor who received a combined kidney and bone marrow transplant. The V and J genes are TRBV5-8 and TRBJ2-1; 15 bases agree with TRBD2. Specimen: Tregs from blood, collected before the transplant. DNA of the CDR3: TGTGCCAGCAGCGACGGGACTAGCGGGAGGTACCGCTCCTACAATGAGCAGTTCTTC. Encoded protein: CASSDGTSGRYRSYNEQFF.